This is a list of T cell receptor beta chains from one sample in a study of shared clonotypes between healthy human individuals. Using immunoSEQ multiplex PCR, the repertoire was profiled, and TCRdb retains in-frame clones only, with some absent. Of about 1 million clones in the sample, approximately 80% were seen once. The specimen was memory CD4+ T cells from PBMCs. These receptors were taken from a man between 18 and 35 years old in good health. Some clones in this sample may be carry-over from other donors' samples. Both conserved end residues are part of each CDR3. D genes are given only for firm matches. Only part of the rows carry a size: once, few, many, or a class if the clone is expanded.

D: TRBD1; size: -; J: TRBJ1-4; V: TRBV6-6; DNA: TGTGCCAGCAGTTTCCCGGGACAGGGGGATGAAAAACTGTTTTTT; CDR3: CASSFPGQGDEKLFF
D: TRBD2; size: -; J: TRBJ2-1; V: TRBV11-3; DNA: TGTGCCAGCAGCTTAGGGCGGGAGTCTTACAATGAGCAGTTCTTC; CDR3: CASSLGRESYNEQFF
D: -; size: few; J: TRBJ2-3; V: TRBV9; DNA: TGTGCCAGCAAGCCGCTACCTAGCACAGATACGCAGTATTTT; CDR3: CASKPLPSTDTQYF
D: -; size: -; J: TRBJ1-1; V: TRBV5-4; DNA: TGTGCCAGCAGCACACTTGCAGGGAGGTACACTGAAGCTTTCTTT; CDR3: CASSTLAGRYTEAFF
D: TRBD2; size: -; J: TRBJ2-7; V: TRBV7-9; DNA: TGTGCCAGCAGCACAAGGGTACGGGGGGGAGAGCAGTACTTC; CDR3: CASSTRVRGGEQYF
D: -; size: -; J: TRBJ2-3; V: TRBV7-9; DNA: TGTGCCAGCAGCTTTGGTGTACAGGGATCGGCAGATACGCAGTATTTT; CDR3: CASSFGVQGSADTQYF
D: TRBD1; size: -; J: TRBJ2-2; V: TRBV2; DNA: TGTGCCAGCAGGAGACAGGGGGGAAACACCGGGGAGCTGTTTTTT; CDR3: CASRRQGGNTGELFF
D: TRBD2; size: -; J: TRBJ2-5; V: TRBV2; DNA: TGTGCCAGCAGTGCACTAGCGGGACTAGAGACCCAGTACTTC; CDR3: CASSALAGLETQYF
D: -; size: -; J: TRBJ1-2; V: TRBV7-9; DNA: TGTGCCAGCAGCTTAGAGGGCAGTCCTGATTCCCCTCGGGGCGGCTACACCTTC; CDR3: CASSLEGSPDSPRGGYTF
D: TRBD1; size: -; J: TRBJ2-5; V: TRBV7-3; DNA: TGTGCCAGCAGCCCGGGAGTCGGGACAGGGGAAGAGACCCAGTACTTC; CDR3: CASSPGVGTGEETQYF
D: TRBD1; size: -; J: TRBJ2-7; V: TRBV27; DNA: TGTGCCAGCAGTACTACTTACGGGACAGGGAGGACTTACGAGCAGTACTTC; CDR3: CASSTTYGTGRTYEQYF
D: -; size: -; J: TRBJ1-5; V: TRBV6-1; DNA: TGTGCCAGCACCTCCGGGGGCCCCAATCAGCCCCAGCATTTT; CDR3: CASTSGGPNQPQHF
D: TRBD1; size: -; J: TRBJ2-5; V: TRBV11-2; DNA: TGTGCCAGCAGCCGGACAGGGGGCTGGGAGACCCAGTACTTC; CDR3: CASSRTGGWETQYF
D: -; size: -; J: TRBJ2-3; V: TRBV7-3; DNA: TGTGCCAGCGGCCGTAGGGCAAGCACAGATACGCAGTATTTT; CDR3: CASGRRASTDTQYF
D: -; size: -; J: TRBJ1-6; V: TRBV27; DNA: TGTGCCAGCTCCCAGGTTGTGAATTCACCCCTCCACTTT; CDR3: CASSQVVNSPLHF
D: -; size: -; J: TRBJ2-7; V: TRBV4-3; DNA: TGCGCCAGCAGCCAAGAGGACCGGGGGAACTACGAGCAGTACTTC; CDR3: CASSQEDRGNYEQYF
D: TRBD1; size: -; J: TRBJ2-7; V: TRBV29-1; DNA: TGCAGCGCCGGGGCAGGGGGCCACGAGCAGTACTTC; CDR3: CSAGAGGHEQYF
D: -; size: -; J: TRBJ1-5; V: TRBV6-6; DNA: TGTGCCAGCAGTTACGATGGGGGGGGTCAGCCCCAGCATTTT; CDR3: CASSYDGGGQPQHF
D: -; size: -; J: TRBJ2-1; V: TRBV9; DNA: TGTGCCAGCACCAGAAGACGGGACGATGAGCAGTTCTTC; CDR3: CASTRRRDDEQFF
D: TRBD1; size: -; J: TRBJ1-5; V: TRBV10-3; DNA: TGTGCCATCAGTCCGACAGGGGAGGAACAGCCCCAGCATTTT; CDR3: CAISPTGEEQPQHF
D: TRBD2; size: -; J: TRBJ2-7; V: TRBV30; DNA: TGTGCCTGGAGCCCCGGGGGGGAGGAGCAGTACTTC; CDR3: CAWSPGGEEQYF
D: -; size: many; J: TRBJ1-2; V: TRBV6-1; DNA: TGTGCCAGCAGTGAAGTTTTCCGGAATGGCTACACCTTC; CDR3: CASSEVFRNGYTF
D: -; size: -; J: TRBJ1-5; V: TRBV5-1; DNA: TGCGCCAGCAGCTTGGATCCGAATCAGCCCCAGCATTTT; CDR3: CASSLDPNQPQHF